These 32 T cell receptor beta chains were sequenced from one sample in a study of PD-L1 blockade in urothelial cancer. Using immunoSEQ multiplex PCR, the repertoire was profiled, and TCRdb retains in-frame clones only, with some absent. Of 17,000 or so clones in the sample, 87% are singletons; the top ten hold around 5.5%. The source material was PBMCs, sampled around atezolizumab (anti-PD-L1) treatment. All receptors derive from a middle-aged man with urothelial cancer.

This clone came up a few times. The V call is TRBV15, the J call TRBJ1-4; D unresolved. The V and J ends lost 1 base and 7 bases respectively, with 4 bases between them. Germline V gene lookup returns CDR1 LNHNV and CDR2 YYDKDF (reference sequence). CDR3 length: 12 amino acids. For the CDR3, the DNA is TGTGCCACCAGCAGAGTGAGTGAAAAACTGTTTTTT. Encoded protein: CATSRVSEKLFF.

The rearrangement joins TRBV7-9 to TRBJ2-7, with a weak D call TRBD2 (6 bases). Germline V gene lookup returns CDR1 SEHNR and CDR2 FQNEAQ (reference sequence). Trimming cost V 4 bases and J 2 bases, with 15 bases left between them. This CDR3 comprises 15 residues. The DNA of the CDR3 is TGTGCCAGCAGCTCCCCCGGGGGAGTGGCCTACGAGCAGTACTTC. This gives the protein CASSSPGGVAYEQYF.

The genes are TRBV29-1 and TRBJ2-6; maybe TRBD1 (6 bases). The CDR3 extends over 16 amino acids. Germline-derived CDR1 and CDR2 are SQVTM and ANQGSEA. The V and J ends lost 0 bases and 0 bases respectively, with 9 bases between them. CDR3 protein: CSVEDRDISGANVLTF. CDR3 in DNA: TGCAGCGTTGAAGACCGGGACATCTCTGGGGCCAACGTCCTGACTTTC.

The rearrangement links TRBV4-1 to TRBJ2-5, with 13 bases aligning to TRBD2. Germline V gene sequence: CDR1 MGHRA, CDR2 YSYEKL. This CDR3 is built from 20 residues. V was pared by 3 bases and J by 5 bases, with 18 bases of the junction left unmatched. CDR3 region: CASSQVETRTSGGPGETQYF. CDR3 sequence (DNA): TGCGCCAGCAGCCAGGTCGAGACAAGGACTAGCGGGGGCCCCGGGGAGACCCAGTACTTC.

V gene TRBV2 combines with J gene TRBJ2-1; 9 bases fit TRBD2. Germline assignment: CDR1 SNHLY and CDR2 FYNNEI. The CDR3 has 15 residues. After removal of 4 bases from V and 3 bases from J, the junction contained 4 bases not matched to a gene. The CDR3 loop reads CASSGPSGNYNEQFF. In DNA form, the CDR3 reads TGTGCCAGCAGTGGGCCTAGCGGGAACTACAATGAGCAGTTCTTC. The full variable domain, rest sourced from reference TRBV2 and TRBJ2-1, is EPEVTQTPSHQVTQMGQEVILRCVPISNHLYFYWYRQILGQKVEFLVSFYNNEISEKSEIFDDQFSVERPDGSNFTLKIRSTKLEDSAMYFCASSGPSGNYNEQFFGPGTRLTVL.

The V and J genes are TRBV11-2 and TRBJ2-7, with 10 bases identical to TRBD1. The germline V gene encodes CDR1 SGHAT and CDR2 FQNNGV. V was pared by 5 bases and J by 3 bases, with 7 bases of the junction left unmatched. The CDR3 is 15 residues long. In DNA form, the CDR3 reads TGTGCCAGCAGCCCGCGACAGGGGGCGGACTACGAGCAGTACTTC. As protein: CASSPRQGADYEQYF. Based on the CDR3 plus reference TRBV11-2 and TRBJ2-7, the full variable domain is EAGVAQSPRYKIIEKRQSVAFWCNPISGHATLYWYQQILGQGPKLLIQFQNNGVVDDSQLPKDRFSAERLKGVDSTLKIQPAKLEDSAVYLCASSPRQGADYEQYFGPGTRLTVT.

With respect to this clone: The junction departs from germline at one end; a sequencing error may be responsible. Other DNA sequences in the sample encode the same CDR3. The V gene is TRBV5-1, the J gene TRBJ2-1, with 12 nucleotides matching TRBD2. Looked up from germline, CDR1 is SGHRS and CDR2 is YFSETQ. This CDR3 comprises 16 residues. CDR3 sequence: CASSWLTSGRANEQFF. CDR3 nucleotides: TGCGCCAGTAGCTGGTTGACTAGCGGGAGAGCGAATGAGCAGTTCTTC.

The gene calls are TRBV7-9 and TRBJ2-3, with a weak D call TRBD2 (6 bases). The germline V and J ends were trimmed by 5 bases and 2 bases, with 17 bases remaining between them. The CDR3 is 16 residues long. CDR1 SEHNR and CDR2 FQNEAQ come from the germline V gene (reference sequence). The CDR3 here is CASSRLVGLLTDTQYF. The CDR3 nucleotides read TGTGCCAGCAGCCGACTAGTGGGTTTACTCACAGATACGCAGTATTTT.

The CDR3 protein is CASSSVTGSSYNEQFF. CDR3 nucleotides: TGTGCCAGCAGCTCCGTAACAGGGAGCTCCTACAATGAGCAGTTCTTC. The V call is TRBV7-3, the J call TRBJ2-1; tentatively, D is TRBD1 (6 bases). Trimming shortened V by 4 bases and J by 0 bases, and 13 bases separated the two germline ends. Germline CDR1 is SGHTA and CDR2 is FQGTGA. This CDR3 is 16 amino acids long.

This rearrangement joins TRBV29-1 to TRBJ2-5; tentatively, D is TRBD2 (6 bases). The CDR3 spans 15 residues. Per germline, CDR1 SQVTM and CDR2 ANQGSEA. V was shortened by 6 bases and J by 3 bases, with 20 bases between the two germline ends. The CDR3 loop is CSVPLGVRGEETQYF. The DNA of the CDR3 is TGCAGCGTCCCTCTAGGGGTGCGGGGCGAAGAGACCCAGTACTTC. Together with reference TRBV29-1 and TRBJ2-5, the CDR3 gives the full variable domain: SAVISQKPSRDICQRGTSLTIQCQVDSQVTMMFWYRQQPGQSLTLIATANQGSEATYESGFVIDKFPISRPNLTFSTLTVSNMSPEDSSIYLCSVPLGVRGEETQYFGPGTRLLVL.

The rearrangement uses TRBV29-1 and TRBJ2-1; 7 bases are shared with TRBD2. The CDR3 is made up of 14 amino acids. CDR1 and CDR2 from the germline V gene are SQVTM and ANQGSEA. J was trimmed by 2 bases and V by 5 bases; bases with no gene match: 6. CDR3 sequence: CSVSGGETYNEQFF. The CDR3 nucleotides read TGCAGCGTTAGTGGGGGGGAGACCTACAATGAGCAGTTCTTC.

V gene TRBV10-3 combines with J gene TRBJ2-3; perhaps TRBD2 as D (8 bases). The germline gives CDR1 ENHRY, CDR2 SYGVKD. The CDR3 is made up of 14 amino acids. Trimming removed 10 bases from V and 4 bases from J, with 18 bases in between. In nucleotides, the CDR3 is TGTGCCAGCCGGGGGGGAGGGGGCCCAGATACGCAGTATTTT. Translated: CASRGGGGPDTQYF.

The chain joins TRBV9 to TRBJ1-6; TRBD1 might be the D (5 bases). The V end was cut by 7 bases, the J end by 7 bases, with 15 bases between. CDR3 size: 14 residues. The V gene's germline CDR1 is SGDLS and CDR2 YYNGEE. CDR3 DNA sequence: TGTGCCAGCCGGCCAGGGCTTGAGAATTCACCCCTCCACTTT. This gives the protein CASRPGLENSPLHF.

V gene TRBV18 combines with J gene TRBJ2-1; no definite D call. V was pared by 6 bases and J by 5 bases, with 8 bases between. From germline, CDR1 is KGHSH and CDR2 LQKENI. This CDR3 is 12 amino acids long. The CDR3: CASSRYHNEQFF. In DNA form, the CDR3 reads TGTGCCAGCTCCAGATACCACAATGAGCAGTTCTTC.

This clone came up once. The CDR3 DNA reads as TGTGCCAGCAGTGACAATAGCAATCAGCCCCAGCATTTT. Its translation is CASSDNSNQPQHF. The J gene is TRBJ1-5, the V gene TRBV2; no clear D gene. Trimming stripped 3 bases from V and 0 bases from J, with 3 bases between. The CDR3 contains 13 residues. Germline CDR1 SNHLY, CDR2 FYNNEI.

The chain recombines TRBV4-1 with TRBJ2-3; the match to TRBD1 covers 8 bases. CDR3 length: 16 residues. V was clipped by 3 bases and J by 3 bases; unmatched bases: 8. The V gene's germline CDR1 is MGHRA and CDR2 YSYEKL. CDR3 sequence: CASSQFRTGRTDTQYF. The CDR3 region has the DNA TGCGCCAGCAGCCAGTTTAGGACAGGGAGGACAGATACGCAGTATTTT.

This rearrangement joins TRBV7-9 to TRBJ2-2; 9 positions match TRBD1. Germline values: CDR1 SEHNR, CDR2 FQNEAQ (reference sequence). The V segment lost 5 bases and the J segment 2 bases; nucleotides outside the gene matches: 15. The CDR3 has 19 amino acids. CDR3 in DNA: TGTGCCAGCAGCCCGATGCCCCGGACAGGGGATTTAAACACCGGGGAGCTGTTTTTT. This codes for CASSPMPRTGDLNTGELFF.

The V and J genes are TRBV6-1 and TRBJ2-4; no reliable D call. The germline CDR1 and CDR2 sequences are MNHNS and SASEGT. V was clipped by 6 bases and J by 1 base, with 10 bases between them. This CDR3 spans 14 amino acids. CDR3 sequence (DNA): TGTGCCAGCAGCTTTACAGAGGCCAAAAACATTCAGTACTTC. It encodes CASSFTEAKNIQYF.

V and J are TRBV12-5 and TRBJ2-3; 8 bases are a match to TRBD2. The trim removed 8 bases at V and 5 bases at J, leaving 9 bases unmatched. Per germline, CDR1 LGHNT and CDR2 FRNRAP. The CDR3 length is 14 residues. The CDR3 is CASSQRERIDTQYF. The CDR3 nucleotides are TGTGCTAGTTCTCAGCGGGAGAGGATAGATACGCAGTATTTT.

In its sample, this clone was seen once. The V call is TRBV19, the J call TRBJ1-5; 10 nucleotides align to TRBD1. This CDR3 has 17 amino acids. J gave up 1 base and V 6 bases, and 9 bases lay outside the gene matches. CDR1 and CDR2 (germline): LNHDA, SQIVND (reference sequence). The DNA for the CDR3 is TGTGCCAGTAGAATGGGACAGGGGCTTCAGAGCAATCAGCCCCAGCATTTT. Translation: CASRMGQGLQSNQPQHF.

The chain employs TRBV27 and TRBJ2-1, with a tentative D call TRBD2 (5 bases). Germline values: CDR1 MNHEY, CDR2 SMNVEV (reference sequence). Trimming stripped 6 bases from V and 2 bases from J, with 11 bases between. CDR3 length: 14 residues. CDR3 bases: TGTGCCAGCAGGAGCGGCTCCACCTACAATGAGCAGTTCTTC. As protein: CASRSGSTYNEQFF.

The rearrangement links TRBV25-1 to TRBJ1-2, with D uncertain. The length of the CDR3 is 15 residues. Per germline, CDR1 MGHDK and CDR2 SYGVNS. With 1 base removed from V and 0 bases from J, the gap between germline ends came to 9 bases. The CDR3 reads CASSEFYGANYGYTF. The CDR3 DNA reads TGTGCCAGCAGTGAATTTTACGGAGCTAACTATGGCTACACCTTC.

This clone was picked up one time. The gene calls are TRBV28 and TRBJ2-5, with TRBD1 matching 7 bases. The length of the CDR3 is 13 residues. V lost 7 bases to trimming and J lost 3 bases; unmatched junction nucleotides: 5. The V gene's germline CDR1 is MDHEN and CDR2 SYDVKM. CDR3 protein: CASTTGFKETQYF. The CDR3 nucleotides are TGTGCCAGCACGACAGGGTTTAAAGAGACCCAGTACTTC.

V is TRBV11-3 and J is TRBJ2-7; D perhaps matches TRBD1 (7 bases). From germline, CDR1 is SGHNT and CDR2 YENEEA. This CDR3 comprises 16 residues. Between the trimmed V and J ends, which lost 5 bases and 9 bases, there was a span of 26 bases. CDR3 in DNA: TGTGCCAGCAGCGCGCTATCGGAAACAGGGGAGGTCGCGCAGTACTTC. Its translation: CASSALSETGEVAQYF. Full variable domain (outside the CDR3, taken from reference TRBV11-3 and TRBJ2-7): EAGVVQSPRYKIIEKKQPVAFWCNPISGHNTLYWYLQNLGQGPELLIRYENEEAVDDSQLPKDRFSAERLKGVDSTLKIQPAELGDSAVYLCASSALSETGEVAQYFGPGTRLTVT.

A few counts support this clone. This chain connects TRBV18 to TRBJ1-6; possibly TRBD1 for D (6 bases). V was cut by 5 bases and J by 7 bases, with 12 bases left in between. The CDR3 has 14 residues. The germline V gene has CDR1 KGHSH and CDR2 LQKENI. CDR3 amino acids: CASSKDRLNSPLHF. CDR3 DNA: TGTGCCAGCTCAAAAGACAGGTTGAATTCACCCCTCCACTTT.

The chain recombines TRBV4-1 with TRBJ2-7; 10 bases map to TRBD1. The CDR3 totals 15 residues. The ends lost 6 bases at V and 5 bases at J; junction bases unmatched: 10. Per germline, CDR1 MGHRA and CDR2 YSYEKL. The DNA of the CDR3 is TGCGCCAGCAGAACCCGGACAGGGGGTGTGAACGAGCAGTACTTC. As protein: CASRTRTGGVNEQYF.

The V and J genes are TRBV7-2 and TRBJ1-6; TRBD1 aligns across 8 bases. The J segment lost 10 bases and the V segment lost 6 bases, leaving 8 bases of the junction unmatched. Germline values: CDR1 SGHTA, CDR2 FQGNSA. The length of the CDR3 is 14 residues. CDR3 sequence: CASRGQGAKSPLHF. The CDR3 DNA is TGTGCCAGCAGAGGACAGGGTGCTAAGTCACCCCTCCACTTT.

The V gene is TRBV27, the J gene TRBJ1-4; 8 bases are shared with TRBD1. Germline V lookup: CDR1 MNHEY, CDR2 SMNVEV (reference sequence). This CDR3 spans 17 amino acids. V was clipped by 0 bases and J by 8 bases; unmatched bases: 11. The CDR3 loop reads CASSLSGQVPFREKLFF. DNA of the CDR3: TGTGCCAGCAGTTTATCGGGACAGGTGCCTTTTCGGGAAAAACTGTTTTTT.

This chain connects TRBV6-5 to TRBJ1-2; TRBD1 matches 7 bases. Germline V gene data show CDR1 as MNHEY and CDR2 as SVGAGI. V lost 2 bases to trimming and J lost 7 bases; unmatched junction nucleotides: 10. The CDR3 is 15 residues long. CDR3 in amino acids: CASSYASTGMGGYTF. Here the CDR3 DNA reads TGTGCCAGCAGTTACGCCTCGACAGGGATGGGTGGCTACACCTTC.

The chain carries TRBV27 and TRBJ2-3, with a tentative D call TRBD2 (5 bases). The V gene lost 0 bases and the J gene lost 1 base, with 11 bases spanning the gap. Per germline, CDR1 MNHEY and CDR2 SMNVEV (reference sequence). The CDR3 sequence is 16 residues long. The CDR3 sequence: CASSLSIKLGTDTQYF. The CDR3 DNA reads TGTGCCAGCAGTTTATCGATCAAACTAGGCACAGATACGCAGTATTTT.

This chain links TRBV10-1 with TRBJ2-5, with 10 bases aligning to TRBD2. This CDR3 comprises 18 residues. With V trimmed by 5 bases and J by 7 bases, 19 bases remained unmatched. Germline V CDR1 and CDR2: WNHNN, SYGVQD (reference sequence). The CDR3 is CASSRRQERGGPRVTQYF. The CDR3 nucleotides read TGCGCCAGCAGTCGCCGGCAGGAGCGGGGGGGTCCCCGGGTGACCCAGTACTTC.

This clone was found a few times. V is TRBV4-2 and J is TRBJ1-1, with D tentatively TRBD1 (5 bases). The germline CDR1 and CDR2 sequences are LGHNA and YNFKEQ. This CDR3 is built from 14 residues. The V and J ends lost 0 bases and 4 bases respectively, with 9 bases between them. CDR3 sequence reads: CASSQDRGSTEAFF. The CDR3 DNA reads TGTGCCAGCAGCCAAGATAGGGGAAGCACTGAAGCTTTCTTT.